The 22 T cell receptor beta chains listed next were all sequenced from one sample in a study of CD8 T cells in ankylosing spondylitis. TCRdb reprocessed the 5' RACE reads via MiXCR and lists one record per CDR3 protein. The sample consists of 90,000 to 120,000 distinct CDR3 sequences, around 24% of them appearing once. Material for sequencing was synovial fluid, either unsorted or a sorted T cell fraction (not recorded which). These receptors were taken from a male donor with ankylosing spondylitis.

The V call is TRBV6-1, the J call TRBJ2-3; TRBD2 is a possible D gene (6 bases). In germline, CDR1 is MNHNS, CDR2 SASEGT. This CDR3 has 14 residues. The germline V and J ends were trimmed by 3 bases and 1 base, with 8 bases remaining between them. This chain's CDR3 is CASSDSGRTDTQYF. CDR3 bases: TGTGCCAGCAGTGATAGCGGACGCACAGATACGCAGTATTTT.

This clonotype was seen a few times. The CDR3 spells CSAELPGQFKAQHF. The CDR3 DNA follows: TGCAGTGCTGAACTGCCGGGACAGTTTAAAGCCCAGCATTTT. The J gene is TRBJ1-5, the V gene TRBV20-1, with 7 bases matching TRBD1. CDR3 length: 14 residues. V trimming: 5 bases; J trimming: 11 bases; junction bases outside the gene matches: 15. Germline values: CDR1 DFQATT, CDR2 SNEGSKA (reference sequence).

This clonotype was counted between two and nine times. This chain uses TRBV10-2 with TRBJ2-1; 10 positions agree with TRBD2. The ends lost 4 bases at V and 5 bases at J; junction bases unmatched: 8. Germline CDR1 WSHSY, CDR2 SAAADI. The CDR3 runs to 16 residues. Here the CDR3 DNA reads TGCGCCAGCAGTGCAATCTCTAGCGGGAGTCACAATGAGCAGTTCTTC. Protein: CASSAISSGSHNEQFF.

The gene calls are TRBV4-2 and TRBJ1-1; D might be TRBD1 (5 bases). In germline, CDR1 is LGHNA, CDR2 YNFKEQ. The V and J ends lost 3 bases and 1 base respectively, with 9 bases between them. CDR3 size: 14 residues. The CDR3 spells CASSHPQGNTEAFF. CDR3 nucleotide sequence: TGTGCCAGCAGCCATCCTCAGGGGAACACTGAAGCTTTCTTT.

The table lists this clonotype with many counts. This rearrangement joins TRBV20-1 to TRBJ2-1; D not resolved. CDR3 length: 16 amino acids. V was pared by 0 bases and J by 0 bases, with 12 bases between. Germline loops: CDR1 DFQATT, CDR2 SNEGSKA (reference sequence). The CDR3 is CSARDQWRSSYNEQFF. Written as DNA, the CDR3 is TGCAGTGCTAGAGATCAATGGCGGAGCTCCTACAATGAGCAGTTCTTC.

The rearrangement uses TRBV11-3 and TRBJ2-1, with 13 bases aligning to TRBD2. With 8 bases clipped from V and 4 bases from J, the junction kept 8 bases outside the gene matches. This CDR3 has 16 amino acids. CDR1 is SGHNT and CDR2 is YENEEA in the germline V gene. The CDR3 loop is CASGRLAGGPYNEQFF. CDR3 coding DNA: TGTGCCAGCGGGAGACTAGCGGGAGGTCCTTACAATGAGCAGTTCTTC.

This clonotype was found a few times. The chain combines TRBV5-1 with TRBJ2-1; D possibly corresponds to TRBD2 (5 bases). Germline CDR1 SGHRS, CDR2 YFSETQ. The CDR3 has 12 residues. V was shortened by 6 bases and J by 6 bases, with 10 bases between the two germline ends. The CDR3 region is CASTSGSNEQFF. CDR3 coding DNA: TGCGCCAGCACCTCTGGGAGCAATGAGCAGTTCTTC.

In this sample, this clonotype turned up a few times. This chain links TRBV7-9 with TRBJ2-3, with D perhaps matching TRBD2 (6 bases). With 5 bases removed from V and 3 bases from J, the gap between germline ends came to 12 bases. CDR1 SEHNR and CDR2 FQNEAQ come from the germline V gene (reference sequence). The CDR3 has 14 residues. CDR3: CASSGGKATDTQYF. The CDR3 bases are TGTGCCAGCAGCGGGGGGAAAGCAACAGATACGCAGTATTTT.

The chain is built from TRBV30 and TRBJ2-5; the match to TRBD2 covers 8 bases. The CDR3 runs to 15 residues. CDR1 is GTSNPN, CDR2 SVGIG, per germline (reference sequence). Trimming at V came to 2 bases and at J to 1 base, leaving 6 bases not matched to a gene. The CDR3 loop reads CAWSSRGRSQETQYF. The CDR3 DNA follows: TGTGCCTGGAGTTCACGCGGGAGGTCCCAAGAGACCCAGTACTTC.

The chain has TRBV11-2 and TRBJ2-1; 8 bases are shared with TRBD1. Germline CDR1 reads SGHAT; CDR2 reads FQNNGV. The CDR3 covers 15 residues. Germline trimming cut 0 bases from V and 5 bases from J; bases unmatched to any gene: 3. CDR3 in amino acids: CASSLDWTGHNEQFF. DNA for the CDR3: TGTGCCAGCAGCTTAGATTGGACAGGGCACAATGAGCAGTTCTTC.

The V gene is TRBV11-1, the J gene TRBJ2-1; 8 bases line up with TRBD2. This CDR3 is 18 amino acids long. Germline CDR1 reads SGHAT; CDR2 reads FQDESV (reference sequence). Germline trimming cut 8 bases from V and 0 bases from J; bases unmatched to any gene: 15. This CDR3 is CASELQRLAHSSYNEQFF. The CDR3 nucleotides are TGTGCCAGCGAGCTCCAGAGACTAGCGCATAGCTCCTACAATGAGCAGTTCTTC.

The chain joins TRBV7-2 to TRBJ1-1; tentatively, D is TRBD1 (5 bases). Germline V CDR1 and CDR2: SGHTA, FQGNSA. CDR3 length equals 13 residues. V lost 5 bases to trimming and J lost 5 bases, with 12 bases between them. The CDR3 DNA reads TGTGCCAGCAGCCGGGGACCAGGGACTGAAGCTTTCTTT. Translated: CASSRGPGTEAFF.

The CDR3 sequence: CASSLQGAATEAFF. The CDR3 coding sequence is TGTGCCAGCAGCTTACAGGGGGCAGCCACTGAAGCTTTCTTT. The chain links TRBV7-9 to TRBJ1-1, with 8 bases fitting TRBD1. CDR3 length: 14 residues. CDR1 is SEHNR, CDR2 FQNEAQ, per germline (reference sequence). V gave up 2 bases and J gave up 4 bases; unmatched junction bases: 3.

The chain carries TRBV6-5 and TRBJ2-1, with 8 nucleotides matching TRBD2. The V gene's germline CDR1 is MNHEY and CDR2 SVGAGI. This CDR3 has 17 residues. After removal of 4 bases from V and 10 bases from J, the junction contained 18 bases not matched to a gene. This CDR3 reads CASSLVLIRTSNKEQFF. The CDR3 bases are TGTGCCAGCAGTTTGGTTTTGATTAGGACTAGCAATAAGGAGCAGTTCTTC.

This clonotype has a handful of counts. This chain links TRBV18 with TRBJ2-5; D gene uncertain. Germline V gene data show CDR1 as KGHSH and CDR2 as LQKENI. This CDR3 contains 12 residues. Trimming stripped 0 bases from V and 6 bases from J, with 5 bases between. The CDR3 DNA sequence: TGTGCCAGCTCACCACCAGGGAAGACCCAGTACTTC. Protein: CASSPPGKTQYF.

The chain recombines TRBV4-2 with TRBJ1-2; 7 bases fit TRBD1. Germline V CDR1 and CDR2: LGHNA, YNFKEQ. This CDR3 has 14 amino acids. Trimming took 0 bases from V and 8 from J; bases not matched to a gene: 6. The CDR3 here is CASSQEAGGLGYTF. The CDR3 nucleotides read TGTGCCAGCAGCCAAGAAGCAGGGGGTTTAGGCTACACCTTC.

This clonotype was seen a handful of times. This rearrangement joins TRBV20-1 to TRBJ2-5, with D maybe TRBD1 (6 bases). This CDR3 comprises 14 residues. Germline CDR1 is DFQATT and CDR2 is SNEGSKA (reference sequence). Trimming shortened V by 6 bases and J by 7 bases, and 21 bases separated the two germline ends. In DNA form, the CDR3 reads TGCAGTGCGGGGGAGTGGAGAGAGGGGGTGACCCAGTACTTC. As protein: CSAGEWREGVTQYF.

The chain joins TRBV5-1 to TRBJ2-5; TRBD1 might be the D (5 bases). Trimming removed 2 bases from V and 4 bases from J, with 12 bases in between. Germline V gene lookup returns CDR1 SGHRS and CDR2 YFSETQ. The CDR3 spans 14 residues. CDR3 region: CASSLRQIRETQYF. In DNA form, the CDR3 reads TGCGCCAGCAGCTTACGACAGATACGAGAGACCCAGTACTTC.

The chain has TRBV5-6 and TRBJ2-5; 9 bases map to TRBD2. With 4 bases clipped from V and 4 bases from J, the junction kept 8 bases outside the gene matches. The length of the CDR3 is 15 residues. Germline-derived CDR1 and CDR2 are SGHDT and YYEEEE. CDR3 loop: CASSLRGGVLETQYF. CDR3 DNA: TGTGCCAGCAGCCTGCGGGGGGGAGTTTTAGAGACCCAGTACTTC. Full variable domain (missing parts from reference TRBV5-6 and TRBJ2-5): DAGVTQSPTHLIKTRGQQVTLRCSPKSGHDTVSWYQQALGQGPQFIFQYYEEEERQRGNFPDRFSGHQFPNYSSELNVNALLLGDSALYLCASSLRGGVLETQYFGPGTRLLVL.

CDR3 sequence (DNA): TGCGCCAGCAGCCAGACCGACAGGGAGAGTGATGGCTACACCTTC. It specifies CASSQTDRESDGYTF. The gene calls are TRBV4-1 and TRBJ1-2, with 7 bases fitting TRBD1. V trimming: 3 bases; J trimming: 6 bases; junction bases outside the gene matches: 10. CDR1 and CDR2 (germline): MGHRA, YSYEKL. This CDR3 region has 15 residues.

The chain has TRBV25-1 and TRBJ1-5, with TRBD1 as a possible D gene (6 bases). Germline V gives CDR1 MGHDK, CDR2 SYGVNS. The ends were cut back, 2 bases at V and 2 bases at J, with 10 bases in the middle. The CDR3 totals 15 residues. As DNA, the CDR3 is TGTGCCAGCAGTGAACACAGGGATGGCAATCAGCCCCAGCATTTT. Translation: CASSEHRDGNQPQHF.

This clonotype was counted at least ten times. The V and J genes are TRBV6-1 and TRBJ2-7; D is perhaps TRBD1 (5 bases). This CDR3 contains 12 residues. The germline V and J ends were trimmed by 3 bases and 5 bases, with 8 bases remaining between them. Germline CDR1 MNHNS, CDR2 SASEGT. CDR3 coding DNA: TGTGCCAGCAGTGACCCGACAGACGAGCAGTACTTC. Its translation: CASSDPTDEQYF.